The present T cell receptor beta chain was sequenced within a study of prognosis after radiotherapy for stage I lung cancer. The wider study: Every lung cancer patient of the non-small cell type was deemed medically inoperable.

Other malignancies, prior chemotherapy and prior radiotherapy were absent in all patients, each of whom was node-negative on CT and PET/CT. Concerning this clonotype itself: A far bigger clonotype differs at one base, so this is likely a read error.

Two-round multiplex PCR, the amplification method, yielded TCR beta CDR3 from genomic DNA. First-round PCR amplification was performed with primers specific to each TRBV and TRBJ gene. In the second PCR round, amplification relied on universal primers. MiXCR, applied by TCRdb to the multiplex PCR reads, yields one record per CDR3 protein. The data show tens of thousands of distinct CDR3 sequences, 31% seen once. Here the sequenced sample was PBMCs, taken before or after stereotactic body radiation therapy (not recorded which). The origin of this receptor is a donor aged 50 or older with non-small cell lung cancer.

The CDR3 protein is CASSYSATGRGDQPQHF. CDR3 in DNA: TGTGCCAGCAGTTACTCGGCGACAGGGCGGGGGGATCAGCCCCAGCATTTT. J is TRBJ1-5 and V is TRBV6-6; 7 nucleotides agree with TRBD1. The CDR3 loop spans 17 amino acids. Germline V lookup: CDR1 MNHNY, CDR2 SVGAGI (reference sequence). The V gene end was trimmed by 0 bases and the J gene end by 5 bases; junction bases not matched to a gene: 10.